Given below is one T cell receptor (beta chain) in context. The sample originates from a study of T cell changes during pregnancy in multiple sclerosis. Germline CDR1 and CDR2: LNHDA and SQIVND (reference sequence). V lost 6 bases and J lost 11; bases outside the gene matches: 12. The CDR3 sequence is 13 residues long. TCRdb's table, derived via immunoSEQ multiplex PCR, lists solely in-frame clones and lacks some. The table shows tens of thousands of clones, with 94% occurring only once. This sample comprised peripheral blood, obtained in the second trimester of pregnancy. The gene calls are TRBV19 and TRBJ1-2, with TRBD1 matching over 7 bases. This TCR came from a female donor in good health, enrolled as a control in a pregnancy study. The CDR3 sequence is CASSGTVGWVYTF. The CDR3 DNA is TGTGCCAGTAGCGGGACAGTAGGATGGGTTTACACCTTC.